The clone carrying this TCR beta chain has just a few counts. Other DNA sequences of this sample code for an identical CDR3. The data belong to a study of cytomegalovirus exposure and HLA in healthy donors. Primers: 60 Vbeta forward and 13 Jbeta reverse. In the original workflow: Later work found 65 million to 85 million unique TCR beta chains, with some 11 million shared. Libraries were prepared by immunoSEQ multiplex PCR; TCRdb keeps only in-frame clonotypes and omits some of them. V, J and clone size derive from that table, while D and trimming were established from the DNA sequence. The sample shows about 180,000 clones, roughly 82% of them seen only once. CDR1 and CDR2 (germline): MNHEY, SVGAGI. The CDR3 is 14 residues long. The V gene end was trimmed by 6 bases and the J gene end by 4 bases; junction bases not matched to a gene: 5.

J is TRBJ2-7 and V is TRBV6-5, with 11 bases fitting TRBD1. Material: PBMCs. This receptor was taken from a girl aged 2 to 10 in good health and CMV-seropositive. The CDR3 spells CASRRTGGSYEQYF. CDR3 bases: TGTGCCAGCAGGCGGACAGGGGGCTCTTACGAGCAGTACTTC.